Following are 2 T cell receptor beta chains from one sample sequenced in a study of cytomegalovirus exposure and HLA in healthy donors. Researchers ran the PCR with 60 Vbeta and 13 Jbeta primers. Measured with immunoSEQ multiplex PCR; TCRdb has only the in-frame clones, and not every one. In the table there are more than 95,000 clones, 75% to 85% of which are singletons. The sample was PBMCs. The receptors stem from a woman aged 45 to 65 in good health and CMV-seropositive.

The V call is TRBV5-1, the J call TRBJ2-1; 9 bases are a match to TRBD2. The CDR3 is 15 amino acids. V was clipped by 1 base and J by 12 bases; unmatched bases: 11. Germline values: CDR1 SGHRS, CDR2 YFSETQ. Here the CDR3 reads CASSLNGASGAWQFF. The CDR3 DNA sequence: TGCGCCAGCAGCTTGAACGGTGCTAGCGGGGCTTGGCAGTTCTTC.

The rearrangement joins TRBV19 to TRBJ1-2; weak D call: TRBD1 (5 bases). The ends were cut back, 9 bases at V and 0 bases at J, with 14 bases in the middle. The CDR3 contains 14 residues. Germline assignment: CDR1 LNHDA and CDR2 SQIVND (reference sequence). The CDR3 DNA reads as TGTGCCAGCGACGACAGCGCGTCTAACTATGGCTACACCTTC. Translation: CASDDSASNYGYTF.